These T cell receptor beta chains were read from a single sample in a study of blood T cell repertoires in COVID-19. Sequenced by immunoSEQ multiplex PCR; TCRdb stores in-frame clones only, minus some. The sample gives about 120,000 clones, roughly 80% of which show up once; more than 1.5% is in the top ten. The sequencing input was peripheral blood. These TCRs come from a man in his sixties or seventies with acute or convalescent COVID-19. Each CDR3 is given with its conserved first and last residue. Each record gives: J gene, V gene, D gene, clone size, CDR3 protein, CDR3 DNA. D genes are given only for firm matches. Clone size is stated in some rows and not others, as once, few, many or a class when expanded.

TRBJ1-4,TRBV5-4,NA,NA,CASSESGATNEKLFF,TGTGCCAGCAGCGAATCAGGGGCAACTAATGAAAAACTGTTTTTT
TRBJ2-3,TRBV7-9,TRBD2,NA,CASSEASGGAGDTQYF,TGTGCCAGCAGTGAGGCTAGCGGGGGGGCCGGAGATACGCAGTATTTT
TRBJ1-1,TRBV7-9,NA,few,CASLPREGFNRAFF,TGTGCCAGCCTCCCAAGGGAGGGGTTTAATAGGGCTTTCTTT
TRBJ1-2,TRBV3-1/TRBV3-2,TRBD1,NA,CASSRKGGGYGYTF,TGTGCCAGCAGCAGAAAAGGGGGCGGGTATGGCTACACCTTC
TRBJ2-7,TRBV6-1,TRBD2,NA,CASSEGSSGGYEQYF,TGTGCCAGCAGTGAAGGGTCTAGCGGGGGTTACGAGCAGTACTTC
TRBJ1-6,TRBV3-1/TRBV3-2,NA,NA,CASSQSQGKGSPLHF,TGTGCCAGCAGCCAATCGCAGGGGAAGGGTTCACCCCTCCACTTT
TRBJ2-7,TRBV6-1,NA,NA,CASSEAGGHPALRLAQQYF,TGTGCCAGCAGTGAAGCTGGGGGACACCCGGCCTTGAGGTTAGCCCAGCAGTACTTC
TRBJ1-3,TRBV4-1,TRBD1,NA,CASSQETTSRTGPSGNTIYF,TGCGCCAGCAGCCAAGAAACAACATCAAGGACAGGGCCCTCTGGAAACACCATATATTTT
TRBJ1-5,TRBV6-5,TRBD1,few,CASQPRGQGNQPQHF,TGTGCCAGCCAACCTAGGGGGCAGGGAAATCAGCCCCAGCATTTT
TRBJ1-5,TRBV5-1,TRBD1,NA,CASSSGTGGQPQHF,TGCGCCAGCAGCTCGGGGACAGGGGGGCAGCCCCAGCATTTT
TRBJ1-1,TRBV10-2,NA,NA,CASSVGRNTEAFF,TGCGCCAGCAGTGTGGGCAGAAACACTGAAGCTTTCTTT
TRBJ2-7,TRBV5-6,NA,once,CASSPDAGASYEQYF,TGTGCCAGCAGCCCGGATGCGGGGGCTTCCTACGAGCAGTACTTC
TRBJ2-2,TRBV7-9,TRBD2,NA,CASSFRSGDTGELFF,TGTGCCAGCAGCTTCCGTAGCGGGGACACCGGGGAGCTGTTTTTT
TRBJ1-2,TRBV6-6,NA,few,CASRQAQGENYGYTF,TGTGCCAGCAGACAGGCACAGGGAGAGAACTATGGCTACACCTTC
TRBJ1-1,TRBV23-1,NA,NA,CASSQWRQIMNTEAFF,TGCGCCAGCAGTCAATGGAGACAGATCATGAACACTGAAGCTTTCTTT
TRBJ2-6,TRBV7-3,NA,NA,CASSRTAGANVLTF,TGTGCCAGCAGCCGGACTGCTGGGGCCAACGTCCTGACTTTC
TRBJ1-2,TRBV27,NA,NA,CASSLKGPPNYGYTF,TGTGCCAGCAGTTTAAAGGGGCCCCCTAACTATGGCTACACCTTC
TRBJ1-4,TRBV7-6,TRBD1,NA,CASSLTPQGAREKLFF,TGTGCCAGCAGCTTAACGCCCCAGGGGGCTCGTGAAAAACTGTTTTTT
TRBJ1-6,TRBV3-1/TRBV3-2,NA,NA,CASSVQYNSPLHF,TGTGCCAGCAGCGTACAGTATAATTCACCCCTCCACTTT
TRBJ2-7,TRBV3-1/TRBV3-2,TRBD1,NA,CASSQALGQGSYEQYF,TGTGCCAGCAGCCAAGCCCTAGGACAGGGGAGCTACGAGCAGTACTTC
TRBJ1-2,TRBV29-1,NA,NA,CSVEGLGGGYTF,TGCAGCGTTGAAGGGCTCGGGGGTGGCTACACCTTC
TRBJ1-1,TRBV4-2,NA,NA,CASSQDSGAFF,TGTGCCAGCAGCCAAGATTCGGGAGCTTTCTTT
TRBJ1-5,TRBV7-2,NA,NA,CASSFSQGQPQHF,TGTGCCAGCAGCTTCAGCCAGGGACAGCCCCAGCATTTT
TRBJ1-1,TRBV5-1,NA,NA,CASSLGGLGGRANTEAFF,TGCGCCAGCAGCTTGGGGGGTCTTGGAGGCAGAGCGAACACTGAAGCTTTCTTT
TRBJ2-7,TRBV28,TRBD1,NA,CASRTGTGAYEQYF,TGTGCCAGCAGGACCGGGACAGGGGCGTACGAGCAGTACTTC
TRBJ2-3,TRBV5-5,TRBD2,once,CASSLTRSGGGRTDTQYF,TGTGCCAGCAGCTTGACTCGTAGCGGGGGGGGCCGCACAGATACGCAGTATTTT
TRBJ1-3,TRBV5-1,NA,NA,CASSLGGRSGNTIYF,TGCGCCAGCAGCTTGGGAGGTAGATCTGGAAACACCATATATTTT
TRBJ2-5,TRBV7-2,TRBD2,NA,CASSFRLADSKETQYF,TGTGCCAGCAGCTTTCGACTAGCTGATTCAAAAGAGACCCAGTACTTC
TRBJ2-1,TRBV10-2,TRBD1,NA,CASKLDRGLTEQFF,TGCGCCAGCAAGCTGGACAGGGGCCTCACAGAGCAGTTCTTC
TRBJ2-1,TRBV6-4,TRBD2,NA,CASSEGLAARGEQFF,TGTGCCAGCAGTGAGGGACTAGCGGCGCGCGGTGAGCAGTTCTTC
TRBJ1-2,TRBV2,NA,NA,CASSDLGGNYGYTF,TGTGCCAGCAGTGACCTCGGAGGGAACTATGGCTACACCTTC
TRBJ2-3,TRBV5-1,TRBD1,once,CASSSGQGQYF,TGCGCCAGCAGCTCAGGACAGGGGCAGTATTTT
TRBJ2-1,TRBV6-6,NA,NA,CASSLSPSQVLIYNEQFF,TGTGCCAGCAGTCTTTCCCCGTCGCAGGTCCTCATCTACAATGAGCAGTTCTTC
TRBJ2-5,TRBV7-2,TRBD2,NA,CASTGIAGQGTQYF,TGTGCCAGCACGGGGATAGCGGGGCAGGGGACCCAGTACTTC
TRBJ2-4,TRBV5-4,NA,NA,CASSTRQELAKNIQYF,TGTGCCAGCAGCACCCGACAGGAACTAGCCAAAAACATTCAGTACTTC
TRBJ2-2,TRBV7-9,TRBD2,NA,CASSFGGVNTGELFF,TGTGCCAGCAGCTTCGGGGGGGTCAACACCGGGGAGCTGTTTTTT
TRBJ2-1,TRBV6-5,TRBD2,NA,CASSSRLAGGYNEQFF,TGTGCCAGCAGTTCGCGACTAGCGGGGGGGTACAATGAGCAGTTCTTC
TRBJ1-2,TRBV3-1/TRBV3-2,NA,NA,CASSQVRGTLYGYTF,TGTGCCAGCAGCCAAGTTAGAGGTACCCTCTATGGCTACACCTTC
TRBJ1-3,TRBV7-7,NA,NA,CASSEGVPGNTIYF,TGTGCTAGCAGCGAGGGGGTCCCTGGAAACACCATATATTTT
TRBJ2-1,TRBV15,TRBD2,once,CATSREGLVMPNEQFF,TGTGCCACCAGCAGAGAGGGACTAGTCATGCCCAATGAGCAGTTCTTC
TRBJ1-1,TRBV5-1,TRBD1,NA,CASSLIARGPNTEAFF,TGCGCCAGCAGCTTGATTGCCAGGGGGCCGAACACTGAAGCTTTCTTT
TRBJ1-2,TRBV30,NA,NA,CAWSEQGYGYTF,TGTGCCTGGAGCGAACAGGGCTATGGCTACACCTTC
TRBJ1-1,TRBV27,TRBD1,few,CASSYRPGTGYKAFF,TGTGCCAGCAGTTATCGACCTGGGACAGGCTATAAAGCTTTCTTT
TRBJ2-7,TRBV5-1,NA,NA,CASSLEARSYEQYF,TGCGCCAGCAGCTTGGAAGCACGCTCCTACGAGCAGTACTTC
TRBJ1-2,TRBV5-1,TRBD1,NA,CASSLGQGASGDGYTF,TGCGCCAGCAGCTTGGGACAGGGGGCGTCGGGTGATGGCTACACCTTC
TRBJ1-1,TRBV27,NA,once,CASRPNPGMSTEAFF,TGTGCCAGCAGGCCGAATCCGGGGATGAGCACTGAAGCTTTCTTT
TRBJ1-4,TRBV6-6,NA,once,CASSSQHKLFF,TGTGCCAGCAGTTCCCAACACAAACTGTTTTTT
TRBJ1-1,TRBV6-1,TRBD1,few,CASSSGQGGEAFF,TGTGCCAGCAGTTCCGGACAGGGAGGTGAAGCTTTCTTT
TRBJ2-5,TRBV5-6,TRBD2,NA,CASCSRGAGGPTQYF,TGTGCCAGCTGCTCGAGGGGGGCGGGGGGCCCGACCCAGTACTTC
TRBJ1-1,TRBV19,NA,NA,CASSTPSPYGDTEAFF,TGTGCCAGTAGTACCCCCAGCCCATACGGGGACACTGAAGCTTTCTTT
TRBJ1-3,TRBV12-3/TRBV12-4,NA,NA,CASSSISDTIYF,TGTGCCAGCAGCTCGATATCGGACACCATATATTTT
TRBJ1-2,TRBV28,NA,NA,CASSSLGDGYTF,TGTGCCAGCAGTAGTCTGGGCGATGGCTACACCTTC
TRBJ1-2,TRBV27,NA,NA,CASTTRGGMGGYTF,TGTGCCAGCACCACCCGCGGGGGGATGGGAGGCTACACCTTC
TRBJ2-2,TRBV5-1,NA,NA,CASSLARDTSYTGELFF,TGCGCCAGCAGCTTGGCAAGGGACACCTCTTACACCGGGGAGCTGTTTTTT
TRBJ2-5,TRBV19,TRBD2,NA,CASNPKAGVSETQYF,TGTGCCAGTAACCCGAAGGCGGGGGTATCAGAGACCCAGTACTTC
TRBJ1-3,TRBV9,TRBD1,once,CASSTTGDSGNTIYF,TGTGCCAGCAGCACGACAGGGGACTCTGGAAACACCATATATTTT
TRBJ2-3,TRBV6-5,NA,NA,CASSLNRGTDTQYF,TGTGCCAGCAGTCTTAATAGGGGAACAGATACGCAGTATTTT